Sequencing of this T cell receptor beta chain was carried out in a study of T cells in localized non-small cell lung cancer. Broader study findings: Adjacent uninvolved lung had the highest clonality, suggesting focused antigen responses.

Germline V gives CDR1 LGHNA, CDR2 YSLEER. Trimming removed 1 base from V and 3 bases from J, with 12 bases in between. The CDR3 length is 15 residues. With respect to this clone: Its antigen is not known. This sample includes further DNA sequences coding for the same CDR3.

Libraries were prepared by immunoSEQ multiplex PCR; TCRdb keeps only in-frame clonotypes and omits some of them. The sample consists of tens of thousands of clones, around 86% of them appearing once. The chain has TRBV4-3 and TRBJ1-2, with D maybe TRBD1 (6 bases). This clonotype was obtained from a woman aged 35 to 70 with stage I lung adenocarcinoma. The source material was peripheral blood, sampled before any cancer treatment. CDR3 in amino acids: CASSQALQGDYGYTF. DNA for the CDR3: TGCGCCAGCAGCCAAGCCTTACAGGGTGACTATGGCTACACCTTC.